The 29 T cell receptor beta chains reported below all come from one sample, sequenced in a study of blood T cells in healthy people across ages. A second PCR of 7 to 11 cycles used a sample-barcoded 5' primer and a J-beta primer mix. TCRdb reanalysed the 5' RACE reads using MiXCR and keeps one entry per CDR3 protein. The sample holds more than 800,000 distinct CDR3 sequences, less than 35% seen once. The specimen was blood. The origin of the receptors is a woman of 80 years or more in good health.

The genes are TRBV6-5 and TRBJ2-1, with TRBD1 matching 9 bases. Per germline, CDR1 MNHEY and CDR2 SVGAGI. The CDR3 totals 15 residues. V trimming: 6 bases; J trimming: 7 bases; junction bases outside the gene matches: 10. DNA for the CDR3: TGTGCCAGCAGACCCGGGACAGGGTCCGGTAATGAGCAGTTCTTC. It specifies CASRPGTGSGNEQFF.

The sample holds a few counts of this clonotype. The CDR3 reads CASSAGSSGGPGETQYF. CDR3 nucleotide sequence: TGTGCCAGCAGCGCAGGATCTAGCGGGGGGCCGGGAGAGACCCAGTACTTC. The rearrangement uses TRBV6-6 and TRBJ2-5, with 11 nucleotides matching TRBD2. This CDR3 spans 17 amino acids. V trimming: 6 bases; J trimming: 4 bases; junction bases outside the gene matches: 13. Germline assignment: CDR1 MNHNY and CDR2 SVGAGI (reference sequence).

V gene TRBV28 combines with J gene TRBJ1-6, with a weak D call TRBD1 (6 bases). There are 14 residues in the CDR3. V lost 2 bases, J lost 7 bases, and 9 bases lay in between. The V gene's germline CDR1 is MDHEN and CDR2 SYDVKM. The CDR3 spells CASSLPRGNSPLHF. CDR3 DNA: TGTGCCAGCAGTTTACCCAGGGGCAATTCACCCCTCCACTTT.

This clonotype was seen a few times. The chain has TRBV10-3 and TRBJ2-2; either TRBD1 or TRBD2 may supply D (5 bases each). The CDR3 has 13 amino acids. Looked up from germline, CDR1 is ENHRY and CDR2 is SYGVKD. V shed 8 bases and J shed 5 bases, with 12 bases lying between them. This CDR3 reads CAIRGAWTGELFF. The CDR3 DNA reads as TGTGCCATCCGAGGGGCGTGGACCGGGGAGCTGTTTTTT.

Notes on this clonotype: A much larger clone sits a single nucleotide away, making a read error possible. This chain connects TRBV2 to TRBJ2-5; D is unclear. Judging by the DNA end, TRBJ2-1 fits better; the J call may be wrong. Looked up from germline, CDR1 is SNHLY and CDR2 is FYNNEI. The CDR3 covers 14 residues. The CDR3: CASIGWSGQETQFF. In DNA, the CDR3 is TGTGCCAGCATTGGCTGGTCAGGCCAAGAGACCCAGTTCTTC.

V gene TRBV2 combines with J gene TRBJ2-2; TRBD1 matches 8 bases. The V gene end was trimmed by 7 bases and the J gene end by 0 bases; junction bases not matched to a gene: 1. The CDR3 consists of 14 residues. The germline V gene has CDR1 SNHLY and CDR2 FYNNEI. The CDR3 spells CASKTGANTGELFF. As DNA, the CDR3 is TGTGCCAGCAAGACAGGGGCGAACACCGGGGAGCTGTTTTTT.

This clonotype showed up many times. The CDR3 bases are TGCAGTGGTCAGCTGAGCACAGATACGCAGTATTTT. Translated: CSGQLSTDTQYF. The chain has TRBV20-1 and TRBJ2-3; D is undetermined. CDR3 length: 12 amino acids. Trimming removed 7 bases at V and 0 bases at J, with 8 bases between. Germline lookup yields CDR1 DFQATT and CDR2 SNEGSKA (reference sequence).

About this clonotype: A much more abundant neighbour one base away suggests this may be a read error. This chain connects TRBV10-2 to TRBJ2-5; TRBD2 matches at 8 bases. This CDR3 spans 13 amino acids. With V trimmed by 10 bases and J by 5 bases, 9 bases remained unmatched. Germline V gives CDR1 WSHSY, CDR2 SAAADI. In DNA, the CDR3 is TGCGCCACGGGACTAGGTGTTCGGGAGACCCAGTACTTC. This gives the protein CATGLGVRETQYF.

Of note for this clonotype: Being one base from a much bigger clone, this may be a read error. J is TRBJ2-3 and V is TRBV12-3 or TRBV12-4; D is unclear. The V end lost 2 bases, the J end lost 11 bases, and 14 bases lay between the germline ends. This CDR3 spans 13 amino acids. CDR3 sequence (DNA): TGTGCCAGCAGTTTATTGGGCGCAGATGGGCAGTATTTT. Amino acid sequence: CASSLLGADGQYF.

V and J are TRBV7-2 and TRBJ1-4; D is ambiguous. Looked up from germline, CDR1 is SGHTA and CDR2 is FQGNSA. V shed 1 base and J shed 7 bases, with 13 bases lying between them. The CDR3 contains 15 residues. The CDR3, as DNA: TGTGCCAGCAGCTTAGGGCTTCCGGGGTTTGAAAAACTGTTTTTT. Amino acids: CASSLGLPGFEKLFF.

This clonotype has a count of ten or more. CDR3 sequence (DNA): TGTGCCAGCAGCTTGGGGGCAATCACCCTATATGGCTACACCTTC. Translating it yields CASSLGAITLYGYTF. V is TRBV6-1 and J is TRBJ1-2; TRBD1 might be the D (6 bases). CDR1 MNHNS and CDR2 SASEGT come from the germline V gene. The V end lost 6 bases, the J end lost 5 bases, and 19 bases lay between the germline ends. The CDR3 spans 15 residues.

This clonotype was observed at least ten times. This chain joins TRBV6-2 or TRBV6-3 and TRBJ1-1; D is perhaps TRBD1 (5 bases). Per the germline V gene, CDR1 is MNHEY and CDR2 is SVGEGT. This CDR3 is built from 13 residues. V lost 2 bases and J 4 bases, leaving 8 bases between the germline ends. In DNA, the CDR3 is TGTGCCAGCAGTTACCTGGGGGGCACTGAAGCTTTCTTT. This translates into CASSYLGGTEAFF.

Regarding this clonotype: This clone may be a read error of a much larger clone one base away. J is TRBJ2-7 and V is TRBV15, with TRBD1 matching over 8 bases. This CDR3 spans 15 amino acids. The germline V gene encodes CDR1 LNHNV and CDR2 YYDKDF (reference sequence). CDR3 in amino acids: CATSRDPGTGYERYF. The CDR3 bases are TGTGCCACCAGCAGAGATCCGGGGACAGGCTACGAGCGGTACTTC.

The table lists this clonotype with a few counts. A much larger clone lies a single base off, so this may be a read error. The chain employs TRBV20-1 and TRBJ2-5; TRBD2 aligns across 14 bases. This CDR3 comprises 15 residues. Germline values: CDR1 DFQATT, CDR2 SNEGSKA (reference sequence). V was pared by 6 bases and J by 11 bases, with 14 bases of the junction left unmatched. The CDR3 protein is CSARLAGGPRNEQYF. CDR3 nucleotides: TGCAGTGCACGACTAGCGGGGGGGCCTCGTAATGAGCAGTACTTC.

The chain combines TRBV12-3 or TRBV12-4 with TRBJ1-4, with D maybe TRBD1 (6 bases). Trimming stripped 2 bases from V and 0 bases from J, with 10 bases between. The CDR3 loop spans 16 amino acids. CDR3 sequence (DNA): TGTGCCAGCAGTTTAATGGGGGGCTCAACTAATGAAAAACTGTTTTTT. It yields the protein CASSLMGGSTNEKLFF.

This clonotype was seen a few times. The chain carries TRBV5-6 and TRBJ1-2; D not certain. V shed 0 bases and J shed 4 bases, with 4 bases lying between them. Germline V lookup: CDR1 SGHDT, CDR2 YYEEEE. The CDR3 covers 12 residues. CDR3 protein: CASSLVRYGYTF. CDR3 bases: TGTGCCAGCAGCTTGGTACGCTATGGCTACACCTTC.

This clonotype was observed at least ten times. The rearrangement uses TRBV7-9 and TRBJ2-7; D remains unclear. Trimming stripped 5 bases from V and 10 bases from J, with 15 bases between. This CDR3 contains 12 residues. CDR1 and CDR2 from the germline V gene are SEHNR and FQNEAQ (reference sequence). CDR3 protein: CASSQSWVGQYF. The CDR3 nucleotides read TGTGCCAGCAGCCAGAGCTGGGTCGGTCAGTACTTC.

The rearrangement uses TRBV12-3 or TRBV12-4 and TRBJ1-3; D is possibly TRBD1 (6 bases). Trimming stripped 4 bases from V and 0 bases from J, with 16 bases between. The CDR3 is 17 residues long. CDR3 sequence (DNA): TGTGCCAGCAGTTCCATTGGAACAGGGAACTCTGGAAACACCATATATTTT. This codes for CASSSIGTGNSGNTIYF.

This clonotype was counted only a few times. This chain links TRBV3-1 with TRBJ2-1, with TRBD1 matching over 9 bases. J was trimmed by 2 bases and V by 4 bases; bases with no gene match: 6. Per germline, CDR1 LGHDT and CDR2 YNNKEL (reference sequence). The CDR3 spans 16 residues. CDR3 nucleotides: TGTGCCAGCAGCCCGTGGGACAGGGTTACCTACAATGAGCAGTTCTTC. Its protein is CASSPWDRVTYNEQFF.

V is TRBV29-1 and J is TRBJ2-1, with TRBD2 identical over 7 bases. The CDR3 consists of 15 residues. Losses at the gene ends were 5 bases for V and 6 bases for J; bases not matched to a gene: 13. Germline assignment: CDR1 SQVTM and CDR2 ANQGSEA. The CDR3 DNA sequence: TGCAGCGTTTCGGGGGGAGGGGCTCTTGGCAATGAGCAGTTCTTC. This codes for CSVSGGGALGNEQFF.

This clonotype was counted many times. This rearrangement joins TRBV6-2 or TRBV6-3 to TRBJ1-2; 7 bases are shared with TRBD1. Trimming removed 4 bases from V and 4 bases from J; junction bases left unmatched: 9. The CDR3 length is 15 residues. From germline, CDR1 is MNHEY and CDR2 SVGEGT. CDR3 protein: CASSSYKDRIYGYTF. The DNA for the CDR3 is TGTGCCAGCAGTTCATATAAGGACAGGATCTATGGCTACACCTTC.

Comments on this clonotype: Mismatch with germline at one junction end may stem from a read error. As DNA, the CDR3 is TGTGCCAGCAGCCAATGGGCAAGGGGAGGAGAGAACATTGAAGCTTTCTTT. Amino acid sequence: CASSQWARGGENIEAFF. The chain carries TRBV3-1 and TRBJ1-1; D possibly corresponds to TRBD1 (5 bases). The CDR3 is 17 amino acids. Germline CDR1 and CDR2: LGHDT and YNNKEL (reference sequence).

V is TRBV5-1 and J is TRBJ1-1; no reliable D call. The CDR3 loop spans 14 amino acids. Trimming took 4 bases from V and 2 from J, leaving 12 bases between them. Germline CDR1 is SGHRS and CDR2 is YFSETQ. The CDR3 sequence: CASSQGLGNTEAFF. The CDR3 DNA follows: TGCGCCAGCAGCCAAGGGCTCGGAAACACTGAAGCTTTCTTT.

The chain uses TRBV30 and TRBJ2-7, with TRBD2 matching 9 bases. The CDR3 has 16 residues. The V gene end was trimmed by 1 base and the J gene end by 1 base; junction bases not matched to a gene: 8. Per germline, CDR1 GTSNPN and CDR2 SVGIG (reference sequence). CDR3 amino acids: CAWSGTSAQQSYEQYF. DNA of the CDR3: TGTGCCTGGAGTGGGACTAGCGCGCAACAATCCTACGAGCAGTACTTC.

The gene calls are TRBV29-1 and TRBJ2-3, with D unresolved. The CDR3 runs to 13 residues. CDR1 is SQVTM, CDR2 ANQGSEA, per germline. Trimming removed 4 bases at V and 5 bases at J, with 13 bases between. The CDR3 DNA follows: TGCAGCGTTGCGGGCGTCCGCGGAGATACGCAGTATTTT. Translated: CSVAGVRGDTQYF.

This clonotype was counted many times. The chain couples TRBV7-2 to TRBJ2-5; 7 bases are a match to TRBD1. The CDR3 runs 14 residues. In germline, CDR1 is SGHTA, CDR2 FQGNSA. The V and J ends lost 2 bases and 3 bases, in that order; junction bases with no gene match: 3. The CDR3 here is CASSLPTGKETQYF. The CDR3 DNA is TGTGCCAGCAGCTTACCGACAGGGAAAGAGACCCAGTACTTC.

Points on this clonotype: One base away lies a much larger clone, so this may be a sequencing read error. The gene calls are TRBV5-1 and TRBJ2-1, with TRBD2 matching over 12 bases. The CDR3 consists of 16 residues. Germline CDR1 reads SGHRS; CDR2 reads YFSETQ. The ends lost 4 bases at V and 13 bases at J; junction bases unmatched: 15. The CDR3 DNA reads as TGCGCCAGCAGCGCACAACCTAGCGGGGGGGAAGAGACCCAGTTCTTC. Translated, it gives CASSAQPSGGEETQFF.

This clonotype was recorded many times. The chain couples TRBV20-1 to TRBJ2-5; 11 positions agree with TRBD2. Germline CDR1 is DFQATT and CDR2 is SNEGSKA (reference sequence). This CDR3 region has 14 residues. J gave up 7 bases and V 6 bases, and 10 bases lay outside the gene matches. The CDR3 DNA reads TGCAGTGCACCGACTAGCGGGGTTACAGGGACCCAGTACTTC. This encodes CSAPTSGVTGTQYF.

This clonotype occurred a few times. The chain couples TRBV2 to TRBJ1-2, with a weak D call TRBD1 (6 bases). The germline V and J ends were trimmed by 5 bases and 4 bases, with 11 bases remaining between them. The CDR3 totals 13 residues. The germline gives CDR1 SNHLY, CDR2 FYNNEI. For the CDR3, the DNA is TGTGCCAGCAGTACCACAGGGACCTATGGCTACACCTTC. This gives the protein CASSTTGTYGYTF.